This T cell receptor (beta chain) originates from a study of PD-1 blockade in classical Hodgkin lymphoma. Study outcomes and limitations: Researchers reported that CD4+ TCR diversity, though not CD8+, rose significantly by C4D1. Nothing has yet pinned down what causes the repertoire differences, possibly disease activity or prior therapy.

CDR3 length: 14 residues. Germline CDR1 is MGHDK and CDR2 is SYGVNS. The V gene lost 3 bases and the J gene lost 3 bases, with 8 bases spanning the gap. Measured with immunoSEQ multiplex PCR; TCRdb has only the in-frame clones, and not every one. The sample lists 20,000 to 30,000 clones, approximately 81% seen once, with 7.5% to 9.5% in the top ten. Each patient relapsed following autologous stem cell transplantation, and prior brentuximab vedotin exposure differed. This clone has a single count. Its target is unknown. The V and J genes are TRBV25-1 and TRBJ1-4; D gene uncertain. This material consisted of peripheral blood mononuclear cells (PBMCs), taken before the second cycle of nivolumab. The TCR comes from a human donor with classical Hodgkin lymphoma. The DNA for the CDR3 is TGTGCCAGCAGTGATCCCAGGCCTAATGAAAAACTGTTTTTT. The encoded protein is CASSDPRPNEKLFF.